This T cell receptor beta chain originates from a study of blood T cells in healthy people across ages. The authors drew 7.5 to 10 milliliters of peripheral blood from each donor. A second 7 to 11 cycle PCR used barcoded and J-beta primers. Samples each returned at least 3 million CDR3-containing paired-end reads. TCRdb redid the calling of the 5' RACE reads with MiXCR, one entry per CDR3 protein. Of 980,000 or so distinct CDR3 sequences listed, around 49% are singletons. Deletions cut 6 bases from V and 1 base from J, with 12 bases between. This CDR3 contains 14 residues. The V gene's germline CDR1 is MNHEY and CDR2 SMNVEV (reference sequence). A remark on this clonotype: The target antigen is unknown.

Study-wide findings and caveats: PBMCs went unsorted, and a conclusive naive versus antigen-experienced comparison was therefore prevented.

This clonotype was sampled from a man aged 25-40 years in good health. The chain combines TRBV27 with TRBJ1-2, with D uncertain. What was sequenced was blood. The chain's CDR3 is CASRTSGDNYGYTF. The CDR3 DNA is TGTGCCAGCAGAACATCTGGGGATAACTATGGCTACACCTTC.